This T cell receptor beta chain stems from a study of response to subunit inactivated influenza vaccine. This clonotype has only a few counts. Its antigen remains unknown. TCRdb independently ran MiXCR on the RT-PCR reads; one entry per CDR3 protein. This sample has about half a million distinct CDR3 sequences, with approximately 7.1% found just once. General study findings and limits: It was suggested by the authors that few new T cells are recruited by each seasonal influenza vaccination.

J was trimmed by 2 bases and V by 4 bases; bases with no gene match: 5. The CDR3 length is 15 residues. Germline CDR1 is SGHDT and CDR2 is YYEEEE. The chain employs TRBV5-6 and TRBJ2-1, with TRBD2 matching 8 bases. The source of this sequence is a man between 50 and 75 years old who received an inactivated influenza vaccine. This specimen was PBMCs from blood, taken 23 months after vaccination. The DNA of the CDR3 is TGTGCCAGCAGCCGACCGGGACTAGCCTACAATGAGCAGTTCTTC. Translation: CASSRPGLAYNEQFF. The complete variable domain, with remaining parts taken from reference TRBV5-6 and TRBJ2-1, reads DAGVTQSPTHLIKTRGQQVTLRCSPKSGHDTVSWYQQALGQGPQFIFQYYEEEERQRGNFPDRFSGHQFPNYSSELNVNALLLGDSALYLCASSRPGLAYNEQFFGPGTRLTVL.